This record covers a single T cell receptor beta chain. The antigen is not known. This specimen belongs to a study of T-cell memory formation after mild COVID-19. MiXCR, applied by TCRdb to the 5' RACE reads, yields one record per CDR3 protein. This table holds approximately 65,000 distinct CDR3 sequences, 9.3% found once. The germline V and J ends were trimmed by 3 bases and 1 base, with 7 bases remaining between them. Germline assignment: CDR1 SGHTA and CDR2 FQGNSA. This CDR3 spans 14 amino acids. Study findings and constraints: Clones that contracted from day 15 to 85 were balanced CD4/CD8, while later expanders leaned CD4+. Researchers found some responding clones in pre-infection memory, a sign that cross-reactive memory joined. Most CD4+ clones that shrank were in CM and EM, while CD8+ ones turned up in EMRA.

The origin of this receptor is a man between 18 and 35 years old who had mild COVID-19 (a few samples of this study predate the infection). Cell type and time point are not known. This sequence joins TRBV7-2 and TRBJ2-4; tentatively, D is TRBD2 (5 bases). What was sequenced was PBMCs or a T cell subset sorted from them (not recorded which). The CDR3 DNA reads as TGTGCCAGCAGCTTCCCGGGGGCCAAAAACATTCAGTACTTC. Residues: CASSFPGAKNIQYF.